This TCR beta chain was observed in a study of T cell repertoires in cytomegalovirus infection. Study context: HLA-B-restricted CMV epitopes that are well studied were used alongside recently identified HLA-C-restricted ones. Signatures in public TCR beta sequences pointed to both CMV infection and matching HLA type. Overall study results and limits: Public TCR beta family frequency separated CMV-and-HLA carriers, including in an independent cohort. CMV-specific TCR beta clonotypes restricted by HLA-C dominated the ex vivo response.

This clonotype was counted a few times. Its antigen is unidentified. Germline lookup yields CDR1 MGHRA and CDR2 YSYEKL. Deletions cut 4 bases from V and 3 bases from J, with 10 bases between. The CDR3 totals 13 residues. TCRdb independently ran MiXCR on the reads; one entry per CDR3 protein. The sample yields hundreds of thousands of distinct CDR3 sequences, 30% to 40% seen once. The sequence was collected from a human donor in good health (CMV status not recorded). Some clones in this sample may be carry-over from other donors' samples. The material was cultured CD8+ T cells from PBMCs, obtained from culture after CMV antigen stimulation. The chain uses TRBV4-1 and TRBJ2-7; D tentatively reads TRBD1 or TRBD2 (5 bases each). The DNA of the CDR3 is TGCGCCAGCAGCCCCGGGGCCGGCTACGAGCAGTACTTC. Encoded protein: CASSPGAGYEQYF.